Below are 13 T cell receptor beta chains sequenced from a single sample in a study of T cells of healthy individuals. TCRdb reanalysed the 5' RACE reads using MiXCR and keeps one entry per CDR3 protein. This sample has approximately 58,000 distinct CDR3 sequences, with roughly 14% found just once. These receptors originate from a human donor in good health.

J is TRBJ2-7 and V is TRBV6-5; the match to TRBD2 covers 7 bases. CDR3 length equals 15 residues. In germline, CDR1 is MNHEY, CDR2 SVGAGI. V dropped 6 bases and J dropped 3; count of bases not matched to a gene: 11. For the CDR3, the DNA is TGTGCCAGCAGACTAGAGGCGGGAGTCGTCTACGAGCAGTACTTC. Amino acid sequence: CASRLEAGVVYEQYF.

In its sample, this clonotype was seen many times. V usage is TRBV29-1 and J usage is TRBJ1-1, with TRBD1 matching over 8 bases. Per germline, CDR1 SQVTM and CDR2 ANQGSEA. This CDR3 comprises 13 residues. V shed 7 bases, J shed 2 bases, and the junction held 6 bases outside the gene matches. CDR3 nucleotides: TGCAGCGGATCAGGGGGCCTTAACACTGAAGCTTTCTTT. Its translation is CSGSGGLNTEAFF.

In the case of this clonotype: A read error is possible here, since a much larger clone lies one base away. V is TRBV20-1 and J is TRBJ2-3; D call uncertain. Between the trimmed V and J ends, which lost 0 bases and 7 bases, there was a span of 8 bases. The germline gives CDR1 DFQATT, CDR2 SNEGSKA (reference sequence). CDR3 length equals 12 residues. The CDR3 DNA reads as TGCAGTGCTAGAGATTACCCATATACGCAGTATTTT. It codes for CSARDYPYTQYF.

The chain employs TRBV7-2 and TRBJ2-5, with D perhaps TRBD2 (7 bases). V was trimmed by 7 bases and J by 2 bases, leaving 11 bases between them. The CDR3 covers 13 residues. Germline V gene data show CDR1 as SGHTA and CDR2 as FQGNSA. The CDR3 protein is CASNGGPQETQYF. The CDR3 nucleotides read TGTGCCAGCAACGGGGGGCCACAAGAGACCCAGTACTTC.

A note on this clonotype: Possible read error: a much larger clone is one base away. The J gene is TRBJ2-1, the V gene TRBV4-1; D gene uncertain. Germline CDR1 is MGHRA and CDR2 is YSYEKL. Trimming left V 3 bases short and J 8 bases short, with 8 bases between. There are 12 residues in the CDR3. The CDR3 region is CASSHDFDEQFF. The CDR3 DNA reads TGCGCCAGCAGCCACGATTTCGATGAGCAGTTCTTC.

The chain couples TRBV21-1 to TRBJ2-6. TRBV21-1 is labeled a pseudogene. The CDR3 runs to 15 residues. CDR3 region: CASRILSSGANVLTF. In DNA form, the CDR3 reads TGTGCCAGCCGGATTCTTAGCTCTGGGGCCAACGTCCTGACTTTC.

This clonotype was detected a few times. This rearrangement joins TRBV7-2 to TRBJ2-2, with D perhaps matching TRBD2 (7 bases). V lost 3 bases and J 1 base, leaving 12 bases between the germline ends. Germline lookup yields CDR1 SGHTA and CDR2 FQGNSA. This CDR3 region has 16 residues. The CDR3 DNA is TGTGCCAGCAGCTTTTTCGGGGGGCTGAACACCGGGGAGCTGTTTTTT. Translating gives CASSFFGGLNTGELFF.

This clonotype was counted between two and nine times. The V and J genes are TRBV7-7 and TRBJ1-2, with a possible D match to TRBD1 (6 bases). V was cut by 5 bases and J by 0 bases, with 16 bases left in between. This CDR3 has 16 residues. The germline V gene encodes CDR1 SSHAT and CDR2 FNYEAQ (reference sequence). The CDR3 protein is CASSLVDSPPNYGYTF. The CDR3 nucleotides are TGTGCCAGCAGCCTCGTGGACAGCCCGCCTAACTATGGCTACACCTTC.

This clonotype occurred a few times. J is TRBJ2-7 and V is TRBV20-1, with TRBD2 matching 7 bases. The J segment lost 3 bases and the V segment lost 5 bases, leaving 4 bases of the junction unmatched. Germline V lookup: CDR1 DFQATT, CDR2 SNEGSKA (reference sequence). There are 12 residues in the CDR3. The DNA of the CDR3 is TGCAGTGCTTGGGAGGGAGACTACGAGCAGTACTTC. Translated, it gives CSAWEGDYEQYF.

The chain couples TRBV5-1 to TRBJ2-5; D unclear. CDR3 size: 12 residues. The germline V gene encodes CDR1 SGHRS and CDR2 YFSETQ. Trimming took 4 bases from V and 0 from J, leaving 4 bases between them. The CDR3 DNA sequence: TGCGCCAGCAGCGAGGACCAAGAGACCCAGTACTTC. As protein: CASSEDQETQYF.

This clonotype has a handful of counts. One end of the junction does not line up with germline, which may come from a read error. J is TRBJ2-5 and V is TRBV4-1; 8 bases are shared with TRBD2. The germline CDR1 and CDR2 sequences are MGHRA and YSYEKL. The CDR3 totals 14 residues. The CDR3 loop reads CASSGEAGVPTQKF. The CDR3 DNA reads as TGCGCCAGCAGCGGAGAAGCGGGAGTGCCAACCCAAAAATTC.

The V call is TRBV7-2, the J call TRBJ2-1, with D uncertain. The V end was cut by 2 bases, the J end by 12 bases, with 8 bases between. The CDR3 is 11 residues long. The germline CDR1 and CDR2 sequences are SGHTA and FQGNSA. This CDR3 reads CASSLRTVQFF. The CDR3 region has the DNA TGTGCCAGCAGCTTAAGGACGGTGCAGTTCTTC.

This clonotype has ten or more counts. CDR3 sequence reads: CASSFVDRVNSPLHF. In DNA, the CDR3 is TGCGCCAGCAGCTTTGTCGACAGGGTTAATTCACCCCTCCACTTT. The chain recombines TRBV5-1 with TRBJ1-6, with 7 bases lining up with TRBD1. The CDR3 loop spans 15 amino acids. The germline V gene has CDR1 SGHRS and CDR2 YFSETQ. J was trimmed by 6 bases and V by 2 bases; bases with no gene match: 5.